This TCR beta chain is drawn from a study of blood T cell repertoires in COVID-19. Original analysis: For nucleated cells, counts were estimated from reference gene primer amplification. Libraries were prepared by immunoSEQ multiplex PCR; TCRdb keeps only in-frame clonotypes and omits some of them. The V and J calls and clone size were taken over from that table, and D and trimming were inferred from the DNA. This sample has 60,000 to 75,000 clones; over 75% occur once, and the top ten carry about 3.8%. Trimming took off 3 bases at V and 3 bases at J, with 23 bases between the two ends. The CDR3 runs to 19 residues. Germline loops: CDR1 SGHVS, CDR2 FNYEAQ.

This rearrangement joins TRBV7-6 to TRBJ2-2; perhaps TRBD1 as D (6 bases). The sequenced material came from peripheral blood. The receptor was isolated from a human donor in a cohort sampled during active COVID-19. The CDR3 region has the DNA TGTGCCAGCAGCTTGGACGAGAGACCAGGGGTCTTGGACACCGGGGAGCTGTTTTTT. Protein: CASSLDERPGVLDTGELFF.